This TCR beta chain appears in the sequencing data of a study of OX40 agonist ivuxolimab in advanced cancers. About the study as a whole: Ivuxolimab, which targeted the costimulatory receptor OX40 (CD134), was an agonistic, fully human IgG2 monoclonal antibody. Partial responses occurred in three dose-escalation patients, of whom one had hepatocellular carcinoma and two had cutaneous melanoma. Intravenous ivuxolimab was administered to patients every 2 weeks at six dose levels: 0.01, 0.1, 0.3, 1.5, 3 and 10 mg/kg. Of the approximately 53 patients in dose escalation, around 20 had hepatocellular carcinoma, some 15 had melanoma, 9 had renal cell carcinoma and 9 had head and neck cancer. The paper covers the monotherapy dose-escalation part of the phase I ivuxolimab trial, which included N ≈ 57 patients. The dose-escalation cohort was 82.7% male with a mean age of about 60 years, ranging from roughly 20 to 80. The purpose of peripheral TCRbeta sequencing was to test whether ivuxolimab changed TCR sequence diversity and led to clonal T-cell expansion. Prior anti-PD-1, anti-PD-L1 or anti-CTLA-4 therapy was permitted, and approximately 40% of dose-escalation patients had received checkpoint inhibitors. What the work shows at the level of the full study, not this receptor alone: Which antigens the clonally expanded peripheral T cells were specific for was not determined. Clonal expansion of both CD4+ and CD8+ blood T cells was observed from baseline to week 6 at doses 0.1 to 3.0 mg/kg. Partial responders in the 0.1-3.0 mg/kg groups had among the lowest normalized peripheral clonal expansion, especially among CD8+ T cells. Low levels of normalized T-cell clonal expansion were also seen in some patients who did not respond. After ivuxolimab, expanded clones were on average more numerous among CD8+ T cells than among CD4+ T cells.

Comment on this clone: What antigen it recognizes has not been identified. The input lacks base qualities; no much larger clone sits a single base away.

Patients with a history of autoimmune disease or receiving systemic immunosuppression were excluded from the trial. Peripheral blood for TCR sequencing was collected from all dose cohorts at baseline, on cycle 4 day 1, and on cycle 7 day 1. The samples were taken from a phase I, first-in-human, multicenter, open-label dose-escalation trial of ivuxolimab. Adults with locally advanced or metastatic melanoma, renal cell, hepatocellular, or head and neck squamous cell carcinoma were enrolled in the trial. Before TCR sequencing, CD4+ and CD8+ T cells were separately sorted from peripheral blood. Genomic DNA was extracted from sorted cells for sequencing of the TCRbeta CDR3 region. The immunoSEQ Assay was used to sequence the TCRbeta CDR3 regions. TCRdb took over this immuneACCESS table, retaining in-frame rearrangements with V and J assigned. Such tables are incomplete; in checked studies, under half of the missing clones stem from an unresolved V gene, and the remainder is unexplained. The table for this sample lists approximately 40,000 clones; approximately 90% of them were counted only once. 6% of the sample goes to the ten largest clones.

Between the V and J ends, shortened by 3 bases and 1 base respectively, the junction contains 16 bases. The CDR3 contains 17 residues, cysteine and phenylalanine counted. CDR3 DNA is the only sequence kept; it has 51 bases, read in frame from the first base. Via the germline V gene (reference sequence), CDR1 is SGHAT and CDR2 FQDESV. The sample in question was CD4+ or CD8+ T cells sorted from blood, obtained in a trial of the OX40 agonist ivuxolimab. The TCR was taken from an adult with an advanced solid tumor such as melanoma, head and neck, liver or kidney cancer. The chain was built from TRBV11-1 and TRBJ2-4; the D assignment is uncertain and may be TRBD1 or TRBD2, with 5 bases supporting each. The CDR3 here reads CASSLTFSGTAKNIQYF. The nucleotides read TGTGCCAGCAGCTTGACATTCTCCGGGACGGCCAAAAACATTCAGTACTTC. Full variable domain (CDR3 extended with the reference TRBV11-1 and TRBJ2-4 proteins): EAEVAQSPRYKITEKSQAVAFWCDPISGHATLYWYRQILGQGPELLVQFQDESVVDDSQLPKDRFSAERLKGVDSTLKIQPAELGDSAMYLCASSLTFSGTAKNIQYFGAGTRLSVL.